The 19 T cell receptor beta chains below all came from one sample that was sequenced in a study of blood T cells in healthy people across ages. Primed by a sample-barcoded 5' primer and a J-beta primer mix, a second PCR proceeded for roughly 7 to 12 cycles. MiXCR, applied by TCRdb to the 5' RACE reads, yields one record per CDR3 protein. The repertoire includes roughly 830,000 distinct CDR3 sequences, approximately 67% of them detected once, and around a quarter sits in the top ten. The sequencing input was blood. These receptors all stem from a man under 40 in good health.

The chain combines TRBV6-1 with TRBJ2-3; D is possibly TRBD1 or TRBD2 (5 bases each). The length of the CDR3 is 15 residues. Trimming left V 2 bases short and J 9 bases short, with 18 bases between. The germline V gene encodes CDR1 MNHNS and CDR2 SASEGT. The CDR3, as DNA: TGTGCCAGCAGTGAATATGGGCCGGGGACCAGAACGCAGTATTTT. This gives the protein CASSEYGPGTRTQYF.

The chain's CDR3 is CASSYEEKGVYGYTF. For the CDR3, the DNA is TGTGCCAGCAGTTACGAGGAAAAGGGAGTCTATGGCTACACCTTC. V and J are TRBV6-6 and TRBJ1-2; D gene ambiguous. Germline CDR1 MNHNY, CDR2 SVGAGI (reference sequence). The germline V and J ends were trimmed by 2 bases and 4 bases, with 14 bases remaining between them. The CDR3 runs to 15 residues.

The V gene is TRBV20-1, the J gene TRBJ2-7, with D tentatively TRBD2 (5 bases). CDR1 is DFQATT, CDR2 SNEGSKA, per germline (reference sequence). V was clipped by 5 bases and J by 2 bases, with 13 bases between them. The CDR3 consists of 13 residues. The CDR3 is CSAWTLSPYEQYF. The CDR3 DNA sequence: TGCAGTGCTTGGACTCTGAGCCCCTACGAGCAGTACTTC.

V is TRBV7-9 and J is TRBJ1-4; 7 bases map to TRBD1. This CDR3 has 16 amino acids. Germline loops: CDR1 SEHNR, CDR2 FQNEAQ (reference sequence). V trimming: 5 bases; J trimming: 6 bases; junction bases outside the gene matches: 12. CDR3 DNA sequence: TGTGCCAGCAGCCCTCGGGACAGCAACCTCTATGAAAAACTGTTTTTT. Translation: CASSPRDSNLYEKLFF.

The chain joins TRBV5-1 to TRBJ2-7; 14 bases align to TRBD2. With the DNA end fitting TRBJ2-5 better, the J assignment may be wrong. Germline V lookup: CDR1 SGHRS, CDR2 YFSETQ. CDR3 length: 16 amino acids. The CDR3 reads CASSLDGTSGGETQYF. The DNA of the CDR3 is TGCGCCAGCAGCTTGGATGGGACTAGCGGGGGTGAGACCCAGTACTTC.

At least ten counts were recorded for this clonotype. In DNA, the CDR3 is TGTGCCAGCAGCGAGGGATACGAGCAGTACTTC. Its translation: CASSEGYEQYF. The chain has TRBV28 and TRBJ2-7; perhaps TRBD2 as D (5 bases). Deletions cut 6 bases from V and 4 bases from J, with 7 bases between. The CDR3 length is 11 residues. Germline lookup yields CDR1 MDHEN and CDR2 SYDVKM.

V usage is TRBV6-5 and J usage is TRBJ2-1, with D possibly matching TRBD2 (6 bases). From germline, CDR1 is MNHEY and CDR2 SVGAGI. CDR3 length: 13 amino acids. Trimming took 6 bases from V and 3 from J, leaving 9 bases between them. As DNA, the CDR3 is TGTGCCAGCAGACCGGGGGTCTACAATGAGCAGTTCTTC. This gives the protein CASRPGVYNEQFF.

This clonotype was seen only once. The chain is built from TRBV20-1 and TRBJ2-4; TRBD2 agrees at 10 bases. The CDR3 is 18 amino acids. V shed 6 bases and J 0 bases; nucleotides not matched to a gene: 14. CDR1 is DFQATT, CDR2 SNEGSKA, per germline (reference sequence). CDR3 in amino acids: CSALASGGGTVAKNIQYF. The CDR3, as DNA: TGCAGTGCCCTAGCCAGCGGGGGGGGGACCGTAGCCAAAAACATTCAGTACTTC.

The CDR3 region is CASSEARGGNQPQHF. The CDR3, as DNA: TGTGCCAGCAGTGAAGCCAGGGGCGGCAATCAGCCCCAGCATTTT. The chain employs TRBV6-1 and TRBJ1-5, with D tentatively TRBD1 (6 bases). Trimming cost V 0 bases and J 2 bases, with 8 bases left between them. This CDR3 comprises 15 residues. Germline V gene lookup returns CDR1 MNHNS and CDR2 SASEGT.

The chain uses TRBV20-1 and TRBJ2-5, with TRBD1 matching over 10 bases. This CDR3 has 16 residues. Germline lookup yields CDR1 DFQATT and CDR2 SNEGSKA (reference sequence). Trimming removed 1 base from V and 1 base from J; junction bases left unmatched: 6. CDR3 sequence: CSARAGTGVSQETQYF. CDR3 nucleotide sequence: TGCAGTGCTAGAGCCGGGACAGGGGTCTCCCAAGAGACCCAGTACTTC.

The genes are TRBV12-3 or TRBV12-4 and TRBJ2-7, with 9 positions matching TRBD2. V lost 3 bases, J lost 0 bases, and 3 bases stayed unmatched. The CDR3 is 15 residues long. CDR3 bases: TGTGCCAGCAGTTTCGAGCGGGGGGCCTCCTACGAGCAGTACTTC. Protein sequence: CASSFERGASYEQYF.

The chain employs TRBV28 and TRBJ1-3, with D perhaps TRBD1 (6 bases). The CDR3 covers 16 residues. The V and J ends lost 5 bases and 0 bases respectively, with 14 bases between them. The germline CDR1 and CDR2 sequences are MDHEN and SYDVKM. As DNA, the CDR3 is TGTGCCAGCAGTCCCTTCGGACAGAGCTCTGGAAACACCATATATTTT. Translating gives CASSPFGQSSGNTIYF.

The chain couples TRBV27 to TRBJ2-7; D may be TRBD1 (6 bases). V lost 6 bases and J 0 bases, leaving 12 bases between the germline ends. CDR1 MNHEY and CDR2 SMNVEV come from the germline V gene (reference sequence). The CDR3 is 14 residues long. The CDR3 DNA is TGTGCCAGCAGGGGGACACCGCTCTCCTACGAGCAGTACTTC. Amino acid sequence: CASRGTPLSYEQYF.

This rearrangement joins TRBV7-8 to TRBJ2-2; perhaps D is TRBD1 or TRBD2 (5 bases each). The CDR3 loop spans 18 amino acids. CDR1 is SGHVS and CDR2 is FQNEAQ in the germline V gene. The V end was cut by 1 base, the J end by 0 bases, with 15 bases between. DNA of the CDR3: TGTGCCAGCAGCTTAGAGGGGCCGTGGGACGCGAACACCGGGGAGCTGTTTTTT. As protein: CASSLEGPWDANTGELFF.

CDR3 nucleotide sequence: TGTGCCAGCAGCTTAAATCGAAGGCGGGAAGAGACCCAGTACTTC. Translation: CASSLNRRREETQYF. The V gene is TRBV7-3, the J gene TRBJ2-5; the D gene is possibly TRBD2 (5 bases). In germline, CDR1 is SGHTA, CDR2 FQGTGA. V gave up 1 base and J gave up 3 bases, with 12 bases separating them. The CDR3 spans 15 residues.

The CDR3: CASSLVRAWETQFF. The CDR3 DNA follows: TGTGCCAGCAGTTTAGTGAGGGCTTGGGAGACCCAGTTCTTC. This chain joins TRBV12-3 or TRBV12-4 and TRBJ2-1; possibly TRBD2 for D (5 bases). The CDR3 is 14 amino acids. Between the trimmed V and J ends, which lost 1 base and 13 bases, there was a span of 17 bases.

Only a few counts were recorded for this clonotype. The rearrangement uses TRBV10-3 and TRBJ2-3; 10 bases agree with TRBD2. Germline CDR1 ENHRY, CDR2 SYGVKD. V lost 4 bases, J lost 3 bases, and 13 bases stayed unmatched. The CDR3 length is 18 residues. The CDR3 nucleotides read TGTGCCATCAGTGGGGCTAGCGGGGGCTATGAGGAAACAGATACGCAGTATTTT. This gives the protein CAISGASGGYEETDTQYF.

The chain employs TRBV7-2 and TRBJ1-2; D is uncertain. V lost 3 bases and J lost 8, with 7 bases in between. The CDR3 spans 11 residues. CDR1 is SGHTA, CDR2 FQGNSA, per germline. Written as DNA, the CDR3 is TGTGCCAGCAGCTTGACCTGGGGCTACACCTTC. Encoded protein: CASSLTWGYTF.

The chain couples TRBV7-2 to TRBJ1-4; maybe TRBD1 (5 bases). In germline, CDR1 is SGHTA, CDR2 FQGNSA. V lost 4 bases, J lost 0 bases, and 9 bases lay in between. The CDR3 length is 15 residues. The CDR3 is CASSSGQATNEKLFF. The CDR3, as DNA: TGTGCCAGCAGCTCCGGACAAGCAACTAATGAAAAACTGTTTTTT.